This TCR beta chain was sequenced for a study of T cell changes during pregnancy in multiple sclerosis (dated by TCRdb to about 2019). For context, the study as a whole: Changes in the T cell repertoire over the course of pregnancy were examined in this study in women with multiple sclerosis.

With regard to this clone: The specificity of this receptor is unknown. No clone much larger than this one lies a single base away; base qualities are absent.

CDR1 and CDR2 were assigned from the germline V gene as SNHLY and FYNNEI. From V the trimming removes 4 bases and from J it removes 4 bases, while the gene matches leave 2 bases of the junction unaccounted for. The CDR3 starts with the cysteine, ends with the phenylalanine, and has 14 residues. Kept here is only the CDR3 DNA, which spans 42 bases and is read in frame from base 1. Library preparation employed the immunoSEQ multiplex PCR assay. This immuneACCESS table, as held by TCRdb, lists in-frame sequences with V and J called but not all clones. Of the missing ones, under half trace to an unresolved V gene in checked studies; the others have no known cause. A total of about 130,000 clones appear in this sample, around 95% of them only once. Of the sample, 0.44% falls within the top ten clones.

This sample comprised peripheral blood, obtained after pregnancy. The clonotype comes from a female donor with multiple sclerosis, enrolled in a pregnancy study. The chain was built from TRBV2 and TRBJ2-1, with 9 bases matching TRBD1. The nucleotide sequence is given as TGTGCCAGCAGTGCCGGGACAGGGTACAATGAGCAGTTCTTC. Its coded protein is CASSAGTGYNEQFF.